This TCR beta chain was captured in a study of blood T cell repertoires in COVID-19 (TCRdb year 2020). Notes on the research overall: Samples covering the acute and convalescent phases of COVID-19 were provided by collaborators in the United States, Italy and Spain. The prospective study material was composed of cDNA or gDNA derived from T cells, B-cell-depleted T cells, or PBMCs. The dataset comprised deeply sampled blood TCRbeta repertoires from subjects exposed to, actively infected with, or recovered from COVID-19. A freely available public database, intended as a resource for researchers studying the immune response to SARS-CoV-2, is where the repertoires were released. The samples were drawn from two sources: the first 160 participants of the ongoing ImmuneRACE study, and 1,000 to 1,500 subjects contributed by 6 global collaborators. A de-identified subject ID, COVID-19 status, age in years and sex were almost always included in the sample metadata. Where available, HLA class I and class II types were taken from metadata supplied by the sample provider and were not determined by assay-based typing. The paper's findings and limits, for the study overall: Clinical and demographic metadata were provided uncurated, with the amount varying by source and participant.

This clone was observed a handful of times. The clone's antigen remains unknown. Per-nucleotide qualities are absent, and no much larger clonotype sits a single base away. TCRbeta CDR3 regions were amplified from genomic DNA using the immunoSEQ Assay, a bias-controlled multiplex PCR. From the authors' description of their analysis: The number of nucleated cells in each sample was estimated from the amplification of reference gene primers within the assay. Sequence reads were collapsed and filtered to measure the absolute abundance of every unique TCRbeta CDR3 rearrangement. For each sample, productive Simpson clonality was calculated as the square root of Simpson's diversity index over productive rearrangements. The table comes from immuneACCESS by way of TCRdb, which keeps in-frame sequences with V and J called. Part of the clones is missing from these tables; in studies checked, under half for an unresolved V gene and the rest for unknown reasons. Clonal size and the V and J genes are those of that table, whereas D and trimming came from the DNA. In all, the sample holds roughly 39,000 clones, and roughly 85% of those were seen once. The ten largest clones represent 9.9% of the sample.

V lost 4 bases and J lost 4 bases; the stretch between them is 11 bases long. Reading the germline V gene gives CDR1 MNHEY and CDR2 SVGEGT. The CDR3 numbers 14 residues from cysteine through phenylalanine. Of the read, only the CDR3 DNA is kept; its 42 bases are in frame from base 1. Whole blood was collected in K2EDTA tubes by collaborating institutions according to the institutions' own protocols. For TCRbeta analysis, collaborators shipped samples as frozen whole blood, isolated PBMCs, or DNA extracted from either of those sample types. This TCR came from a human donor in a cohort sampled during active COVID-19. Recombination connected TRBV6-2 or TRBV6-3 to TRBJ1-5; a tentative D call is TRBD1 (6 bases match). Source material: peripheral blood. The CDR3 is CASSSPRGNQPQHF. The sequenced DNA: TGTGCCAGCAGTTCCCCGAGGGGGAATCAGCCCCAGCATTTT.